The 13 T cell receptor beta chains reported below all come from one sample, sequenced in a study of blood T cells in healthy people across ages. A sample-barcoded 5' primer and a J-beta primer mix were used in a second PCR of about 7 to 12 cycles. TCRdb passed the 5' RACE reads through MiXCR, listing each CDR3 protein once. The data contain some 930,000 distinct CDR3 sequences, approximately 32% of them singletons. The data were also submitted as part of a second study, on T cells of mothers and their children.

The sequenced sample consisted of blood. Receptor source: a woman aged 40 to 50 in good health.

In DNA form, the CDR3 reads TGTGCCATCAGTGTTGGCAGTCCTAGGGAGAGTGGCTACACCTTC. Its protein product is CAISVGSPRESGYTF. This chain links TRBV10-3 with TRBJ1-2, with D unclear. Germline V gene lookup returns CDR1 ENHRY and CDR2 SYGVKD. Between the trimmed V and J ends, which lost 4 bases and 7 bases, there was a span of 19 bases. This CDR3 is 15 amino acids long.

This clonotype was observed a few times. This chain links TRBV7-2 with TRBJ1-2, with D perhaps matching TRBD1 (6 bases). CDR1 and CDR2 (germline): SGHTA, FQGNSA. The V end was cut by 7 bases, the J end by 7 bases, with 16 bases between. The CDR3 consists of 13 residues. The CDR3 here is CASIPRGRLGYTF. The DNA of the CDR3 is TGTGCCAGCATTCCCCGGGGGCGCCTTGGCTACACCTTC.

This clonotype was detected many times. This sequence joins TRBV24-1 and TRBJ2-3; either TRBD1 or TRBD2 may supply D (6 bases each). The CDR3 totals 17 residues. V was pared by 0 bases and J by 7 bases, with 19 bases between. Germline values: CDR1 KGHDR, CDR2 SFDVKD. The CDR3 DNA reads TGTGCCACCAGTGATTTGTTAGGGGCACAGGGAGGTTATACGCAGTATTTT. This translates into CATSDLLGAQGGYTQYF.

The chain employs TRBV6-2 or TRBV6-3 and TRBJ2-5; 8 bases line up with TRBD2. The CDR3 has 15 amino acids. V trimming: 3 bases; J trimming: 5 bases; junction bases outside the gene matches: 8. Germline CDR1 and CDR2: MNHEY and SVGEGT. The CDR3 DNA reads TGTGCCAGCAGTTATGCGGGGGGTTTGTTGGAGACCCAGTACTTC. It encodes CASSYAGGLLETQYF.

This clonotype was counted only a few times. The rearrangement joins TRBV7-8 to TRBJ1-1; D gene unclear. V dropped 3 bases and J dropped 4 bases, with 15 bases sitting between them. The length of the CDR3 is 15 residues. Per the germline V gene, CDR1 is SGHVS and CDR2 is FQNEAQ. The CDR3 DNA sequence: TGTGCCAGCAGCTTCTTGTCCCAGACTGGCACTGAAGCTTTCTTT. Translated: CASSFLSQTGTEAFF.

This clonotype was counted at least ten times. The chain links TRBV12-3 or TRBV12-4 to TRBJ2-5, with 11 bases that match TRBD2. The CDR3 contains 17 residues. Unmatched junction bases numbered 6, after V lost 2 bases and J lost 1 base. The CDR3 DNA is TGTGCCAGCAGTTTACTTCTAGCGGGGGGATTCCAAGAGACCCAGTACTTC. Encoded protein: CASSLLLAGGFQETQYF.

This clonotype appeared a few times. This chain links TRBV2 with TRBJ2-1; TRBD1 matches 9 bases. The junction had 6 bases not matched to a gene; V was cut back by 2 bases and J by 7 bases. The CDR3 runs 15 residues. In germline, CDR1 is SNHLY, CDR2 FYNNEI. CDR3 residues: CASSERQGGRNEQFF. The DNA of the CDR3 is TGTGCCAGCAGTGAACGACAGGGGGGGAGGAATGAGCAGTTCTTC.

In this sample, this clonotype turned up a few times. The chain has TRBV6-6 and TRBJ1-2; 11 positions match TRBD1. The trim removed 5 bases at V and 8 bases at J, leaving 10 bases unmatched. This CDR3 contains 15 residues. CDR1 MNHNY and CDR2 SVGAGI come from the germline V gene (reference sequence). Here the CDR3 reads CASSLTGQGAGGYTF. The CDR3 nucleotides are TGTGCCAGCAGTCTTACAGGACAGGGGGCTGGAGGCTACACCTTC.

The chain uses TRBV7-3 and TRBJ1-1, with unresolved D. The CDR3 is made up of 13 amino acids. With 1 base removed from V and 7 bases from J, the gap between germline ends came to 10 bases. In germline, CDR1 is SGHTA, CDR2 FQGTGA. CDR3 DNA sequence: TGTGCCAGCAGCTTAATGGGCAGGAATGAAGCTTTCTTT. Translated, it gives CASSLMGRNEAFF. Full variable domain (missing parts from reference TRBV7-3 and TRBJ1-1): GAGVSQTPSNKVTEKGKYVELRCDPISGHTALYWYRQSLGQGPEFLIYFQGTGAADDSGLPNDRFFAVRPEGSVSTLKIQRTERGDSAVYLCASSLMGRNEAFFGQGTRLTVV.

The V and J genes are TRBV5-1 and TRBJ2-7; 7 bases map to TRBD1. The CDR3 is 15 amino acids. CDR1 and CDR2 (germline): SGHRS, YFSETQ. V shed 0 bases and J 0 bases; nucleotides not matched to a gene: 3. Here the CDR3 DNA reads TGCGCCAGCAGCTTGGGGGACAGCTACTCCTACGAGCAGTACTTC. Its translation: CASSLGDSYSYEQYF.

This clonotype was picked up a small number of times. The CDR3 nucleotides are TGTGCCAGCAGCCAAGATCCCGAGCCTGGGGTATACAATGAGCAGTTCTTC. Protein: CASSQDPEPGVYNEQFF. This chain links TRBV4-2 with TRBJ2-1; D gene uncertain. In germline, CDR1 is LGHNA, CDR2 YNFKEQ. Trimming shortened V by 0 bases and J by 4 bases, and 16 bases separated the two germline ends. The CDR3 covers 17 residues.

This clonotype was seen many times. The genes are TRBV7-3 and TRBJ2-4; tentatively, D is TRBD1 or TRBD2 (6 bases each). From germline, CDR1 is SGHTA and CDR2 FQGTGA. This CDR3 contains 14 residues. Trimming cost V 0 bases and J 7 bases, with 10 bases left between them. CDR3 in amino acids: CASSLTGGENIQYF. CDR3 coding DNA: TGTGCCAGCAGCTTAACGGGGGGCGAGAACATTCAGTACTTC.

Only a few counts were recorded for this clonotype. This chain joins TRBV28 and TRBJ1-1; D perhaps matches TRBD1 (6 bases). The CDR3 loop spans 16 amino acids. Germline loops: CDR1 MDHEN, CDR2 SYDVKM. V lost 7 bases and J lost 8, with 26 bases in between. In nucleotides, the CDR3 is TGTGCCAGCACCACCTCCTGGGGGCAGGGTTTTAGAGAAGCTTTCTTT. This sequence encodes CASTTSWGQGFREAFF.